Listed below are T cell receptor beta chains from one sample, sequenced in a study of early T cells in non-severe SARS-CoV-2 infection. In TCRdb, the 5' RACE reads were re-called with MiXCR into one record per CDR3 protein. Here the sample spans more than 30,000 distinct CDR3 sequences, roughly 6.6% being singletons. Sequencing used whole blood, obtained at baseline. Receptors originate from an adult who was a healthcare worker with PCR-confirmed SARS-CoV-2 infection or an uninfected control (not recorded which). The CDR3 runs from the conserved cysteine through the conserved F or W. The D gene is left open where the match is weak. Only part of the rows carry a size: once, few, many, or a class if the clone is expanded.

v_call	d_call	clone_size	j_call	cdr3_aa	cdr3_nt
TRBV5-1	TRBD1	medium-sized	TRBJ2-2	CASSLRTGDTGELFF	TGCGCCAGCAGCTTGCGGACAGGGGACACCGGGGAGCTGTTTTTT
TRBV28	TRBD1	.	TRBJ1-1	CASSNRGRNTEAFF	TGTGCCAGCAGTAACAGGGGGAGGAACACTGAAGCTTTCTTT
TRBV4-2	TRBD1	few	TRBJ1-2	CASSQALPPSGQGAGYTF	TGTGCCAGCAGCCAAGCTCTTCCCCCTTCGGGACAGGGGGCTGGCTACACCTTC
TRBV6-2/TRBV6-3	.	many	TRBJ2-1	CASSYQVTNEQFF	TGTGCCAGCAGTTACCAGGTTACTAATGAGCAGTTCTTC
TRBV18	.	few	TRBJ1-1	CASSVNSEAFF	TGTGCCAGCTCAGTAAACAGTGAAGCTTTCTTT
TRBV29-1	TRBD2	.	TRBJ2-2	CSVEGGAGELFF	TGCAGCGTTGAGGGAGGGGCCGGGGAGCTGTTTTTT
TRBV5-1	.	many	TRBJ2-3	CASSHNRDTDTQYF	TGCGCCAGCAGCCACAACCGGGACACAGATACGCAGTATTTT
TRBV7-8	.	many	TRBJ2-3	CASSALQERVHSTDTQYF	TGTGCCAGCAGCGCACTGCAAGAAAGGGTCCACAGCACAGATACGCAGTATTTT
TRBV15	.	few	TRBJ2-2	CATSSTNTGELFF	TGTGCCACCAGCAGCACGAACACCGGGGAGCTGTTTTTT
TRBV6-5	.	.	TRBJ2-1	CASSYVGSDEQFF	TGTGCCAGCAGTTACGTGGGTAGCGATGAGCAGTTCTTC
TRBV18	.	few	TRBJ1-5	CASSPGRNQPQHF	TGTGCCAGCTCACCAGGGCGCAATCAGCCCCAGCATTTT
TRBV7-8	.	.	TRBJ1-1	CASSLAGTEAFF	TGTGCCAGCAGCTTAGCAGGTACTGAAGCTTTCTTT
TRBV7-2	.	many	TRBJ1-6	CASSLRLNSPLHF	TGTGCCAGCAGCCTACGTCTTAATTCACCCCTCCACTTT
TRBV27	.	many	TRBJ2-7	CASSLPGYEQYF	TGTGCCAGCAGTTTACCCGGCTACGAGCAGTACTTC
TRBV7-2	.	medium-sized	TRBJ2-1	CASSLGRLLFF	TGTGCCAGCAGCTTAGGCCGTCTGTTGTTCTTC
TRBV19	.	many	TRBJ1-1	CASSPQGSNTEAFF	TGTGCCAGTAGTCCACAGGGCTCGAACACTGAAGCTTTCTTT
TRBV12-3/TRBV12-4	.	many	TRBJ2-5	CASSLALGERETQYF	TGTGCCAGCAGTTTAGCGCTCGGGGAACGAGAGACCCAGTACTTC
TRBV15	TRBD1	many	TRBJ2-5	CATSTGQGGGETQYF	TGTGCCACCAGCACCGGACAGGGCGGCGGAGAGACCCAGTACTTC
TRBV9	.	.	TRBJ1-1	CASSAGGSGTEAFF	TGTGCCAGCAGCGCCGGGGGCAGTGGGACTGAAGCTTTCTTT
TRBV7-3	.	.	TRBJ2-3	CASSPTRLGAQYF	TGTGCCAGCAGCCCCACCAGACTTGGTGCGCAGTATTTT
TRBV24-1	.	.	TRBJ2-3	CATSEGRASTDTQYF	TGTGCCACCAGTGAGGGCAGGGCCAGCACAGATACGCAGTATTTT
TRBV7-6	.	many	TRBJ1-2	CASSQGGSYYTF	TGTGCCAGCAGCCAAGGGGGGTCATACTACACCTTC
TRBV2	.	few	TRBJ2-3	CASSDGGLPDTQYF	TGTGCCAGCAGTGATGGAGGGCTGCCAGATACGCAGTATTTT
TRBV29-1	TRBD1	.	TRBJ2-5	CSVLYRGQTQYF	TGCAGCGTTTTGTACAGGGGACAGACCCAGTACTTC
TRBV4-3	.	few	TRBJ1-1	CASSQDRGDSTEAFF	TGCGCCAGCAGCCAAGATAGAGGGGATAGCACTGAAGCTTTCTTT
TRBV6-2/TRBV6-3	TRBD2	many	TRBJ2-3	CASSYGRDTDTQYF	TGTGCCAGCAGTTACGGGAGGGACACAGATACGCAGTATTTT
TRBV19	.	few	TRBJ2-1	CASSSRTGLLLLGNEQFF	TGTGCCAGTAGTAGCCGTACCGGACTTCTCCTCCTTGGCAATGAGCAGTTCTTC
TRBV13	TRBD2	few	TRBJ2-1	CASTLASGTPYSVNEQFF	TGTGCCAGCACTTTGGCTAGCGGGACCCCTTACAGCGTCAATGAGCAGTTCTTC
TRBV5-1	TRBD1	.	TRBJ1-6	CASSEGQYNSSLHF	TGCGCCAGCAGCGAGGGACAGTATAATTCATCCCTCCACTTT
TRBV3-1	.	few	TRBJ1-2	CASSQSPGTYGYTF	TGTGCCAGCAGCCAATCCCCAGGTACTTATGGCTACACCTTC
TRBV3-1	TRBD2	.	TRBJ2-1	CASSSRGGYNEQFF	TGTGCCAGCAGTTCCCGGGGAGGGTACAATGAGCAGTTCTTC
TRBV29-1	.	.	TRBJ1-2	CSVEGVSDYGYTF	TGCAGCGTTGAGGGAGTTTCGGACTATGGCTACACCTTC
TRBV2	TRBD2	many	TRBJ2-1	CAQQLAGGRVQFF	TGTGCCCAACAGCTAGCGGGAGGACGGGTGCAGTTCTTC
TRBV7-8	TRBD1	many	TRBJ1-5	CASSVVAGTGNQPQHF	TGTGCCAGCAGCGTCGTAGCCGGGACAGGGAATCAGCCCCAGCATTTT
TRBV28	.	.	TRBJ2-1	CASSYRTTGATIYDEQFF	TGTGCCAGCAGCTATCGCACAACCGGGGCCACAATCTACGATGAGCAGTTCTTC
TRBV19	TRBD1	many	TRBJ1-1	CASSNPGTGGQDEAFF	TGTGCCAGTAGTAACCCCGGGACAGGGGGCCAAGATGAAGCTTTCTTT
TRBV11-2	TRBD1	.	TRBJ1-3	CASSLTDRGRGNTIYF	TGTGCCAGCAGCTTAACGGACAGGGGGCGCGGAAACACCATATATTTT
TRBV7-9	.	many	TRBJ1-1	CASTPGSAAEAFF	TGTGCCAGCACCCCGGGAAGTGCAGCTGAAGCTTTCTTT
TRBV13	.	few	TRBJ2-1	CASSLGTTGHANEQFF	TGTGCCAGCAGCTTAGGCACGACAGGACACGCCAATGAGCAGTTCTTC
TRBV6-2/TRBV6-3	.	.	TRBJ2-1	CASSYVGQGRLEFF	TGTGCCAGCAGTTACGTCGGCCAGGGGAGGTTAGAGTTCTTC